The present T cell receptor beta chain was sequenced within a study of T-cell reconstitution after alpha-beta-depleted transplantation in children. A TCRbeta library incorporating unique molecular identifiers was prepared. TCRdb redid the calling of the PCR reads with MiXCR, one entry per CDR3 protein. The table lists 300,000 to 400,000 distinct CDR3 sequences, 13% of them singletons. Germline trimming cut 3 bases from V and 3 bases from J; bases unmatched to any gene: 1. Germline V gives CDR1 WNHNN, CDR2 SYGVQD (reference sequence). This CDR3 is built from 14 residues. The gene calls are TRBV10-1 and TRBJ2-3; 9 nucleotides align to TRBD1. This sequence originates from a human donor who donated a stem cell graft to a child with Fanconi anemia. Sequenced material: PBMCs, taken from the stem cell graft. CDR3 DNA sequence: TGCGCCAGCAGTGAAGGGACAGGGACAGATACGCAGTATTTT. Its protein is CASSEGTGTDTQYF.